Below are 24 T cell receptor beta chains sequenced from a single sample in a study of tumor-infiltrating lymphocytes in primary liver carcinoma. Constant-region priming of roughly 500 ng total RNA yielded TCR beta cDNA. A slightly modified ARM-PCR protocol with three nested multiplex PCR rounds produced these TCR beta libraries. Investigators reported that the first two PCR rounds, at around 10 cycles each, used TRBV1-TRBV30 forward primers with a C-beta reverse primer. One entry per CDR3 protein results from TCRdb running MiXCR on the multiplex PCR reads. The table shows 70,000 to 95,000 distinct CDR3 sequences, with over 60% occurring only once. Total RNA and DNA came together from approximately 22-30 mg of bulk tissue without cell sorting. The material sequenced was liver tumor tissue from sampling region 4. Described subset: tumor region T4, right-lateral pole. Receptors were obtained from a man in his forties with primary liver carcinoma and hepatitis B virus infection.

About this clonotype itself: The germline gene is not matched at one end of the junction; a read error may be the cause. The rearrangement joins TRBV7-9 to TRBJ2-7, with D hard to call. This CDR3 contains 11 residues. Germline assignment: CDR1 SEHNR and CDR2 FQNEAQ (reference sequence). This CDR3 is CANSPLYDQYF. The CDR3 DNA reads TGTGCCAACAGCCCACTCTACGATCAGTACTTC. Full variable domain (missing parts from reference TRBV7-9 and TRBJ2-7): DTGVSQNPRHKITKRGQNVTFRCDPISEHNRLYWYRQTLGQGPEFLTYFQNEAQLEKSRLLSDRFSAERPKGSFSTLEIQRTEQGDSAMYLCANSPLYDQYFGPGTRLTVT.

Comments on this clonotype: At one end the junction does not follow the germline gene, possibly because of a read error. V and J are TRBV7-9 and TRBJ2-1; 7 nucleotides align to TRBD1. Germline CDR1 and CDR2: SEHNR and FQNEAQ (reference sequence). The CDR3 loop spans 15 amino acids. CDR3 in DNA: TGTGCCGGCAGCCTAACAGGGGAGAAGTATAATGAGCAATTCTTC. This codes for CAGSLTGEKYNEQFF.

A remark on this clonotype: The junction differs from germline at one of its ends, possibly a read error. The genes are TRBV6-5 and TRBJ2-6; 8 bases match TRBD1. The CDR3 spans 17 residues. In germline, CDR1 is MNHEY, CDR2 SVGAGI. The DNA for the CDR3 is TGTGCCAGCAGATTAGGACAGGGATCCTCTTGGGCCAACGTCGTGACTTTC. Residues: CASRLGQGSSWANVVTF.

To note about this clonotype: Germline is not matched at one junction end, which may reflect a read error. The J gene is TRBJ1-2, the V gene TRBV6-6, with TRBD1 as a possible D gene (6 bases). Germline CDR1 is MNHNY and CDR2 is SVGAGI (reference sequence). This CDR3 contains 16 residues. The CDR3 nucleotides read TGTGCCAGCAGTTACTCGGCAGGGGACGATAACAATGGCTACACCTTC. Translated: CASSYSAGDDNNGYTF.

This chain joins TRBV11-2 and TRBJ1-1, with D possibly TRBD1 on 5 matching bases. The CDR3 loop spans 14 amino acids. The germline gives CDR1 SGHAT, CDR2 FQNNGV. This CDR3 is CANSLQTGGTEAFF. The CDR3 DNA reads TGTGCGAACAGCCTACAGACCGGGGGCACTGAAGCTTTCTTT.

About this clonotype: A much bigger clone sits one base away, suggesting this may be a read error. The rearrangement joins TRBV5-8 to TRBJ1-1; 7 bases align to TRBD1. Germline CDR1 reads SGHTS; CDR2 reads YDEGEE. J gave up 0 bases and V 1 base, and 12 bases lay outside the gene matches. The length of the CDR3 is 18 residues. The CDR3: CASSLKGTEGPMNTEAFF. CDR3 in DNA: TGTGCCAGCAGCTTGAAGGGGACAGAGGGCCCCATGAACACTGAAGCTTTCTTT.

In regard to this clonotype: Sequence at one end of the junction differs from germline and may be a read error. V and J are TRBV6-5 and TRBJ2-1, with 11 positions matching TRBD2. Germline CDR1 is MNHEY and CDR2 is SVGAGI. CDR3 length: 16 residues. The CDR3, as DNA: TGTGCCAGTAGTTATAATCCGCTAGCGGGAGGCAATGGCCAGTTCTTC. This sequence encodes CASSYNPLAGGNGQFF.

This clonotype is labeled as medium-sized. The chain has TRBV11-3 and TRBJ2-2; D is undetermined. Between the trimmed V and J ends, which lost 1 base and 3 bases, there was a span of 12 bases. This CDR3 region has 16 residues. Germline CDR1 and CDR2: SGHNT and YENEEA. This CDR3 reads CASSLGRSWDTGELFF. CDR3 in DNA: TGTGCCAGCAGCTTAGGGCGGTCGTGGGACACCGGGGAGCTGTTTTTT.

On this clonotype: A much more abundant neighbour one base away suggests this may be a read error. The rearrangement joins TRBV5-1 to TRBJ2-1; tentatively, D is TRBD2 (5 bases). The CDR3 length is 15 residues. The germline gives CDR1 SGHRS, CDR2 YFSETQ. V was trimmed by 0 bases and J by 3 bases, leaving 10 bases between them. The CDR3 DNA follows: TGCGCCAGCAGCTTGGGAGGGAAAGGCTACAATGAGCAGTTCTTC. This translates into CASSLGGKGYNEQFF.

The J gene is TRBJ1-5, the V gene TRBV28; TRBD1 aligns across 8 bases. Per germline, CDR1 MDHEN and CDR2 SYDVKM. With V trimmed by 7 bases and J by 13 bases, 21 bases remained unmatched. The CDR3 loop spans 16 amino acids. This CDR3 is CASNQDRVGSNQPQHF. The CDR3 DNA sequence: TGTGCCAGCAATCAGGACAGGGTGGGGAGCAATCAACCTCAGCATTTT.

The chain combines TRBV12-3 or TRBV12-4 with TRBJ2-7; 7 positions match TRBD1. This CDR3 spans 13 amino acids. In DNA, the CDR3 is TGTGCGAGCGGAATGACAGGGTGCGACGAGCAGTACTTC. Translation: CASGMTGCDEQYF.

This clonotype was recorded once. A read error may produce the germline difference seen at one junction end. V and J are TRBV11-2 and TRBJ2-1; D not certain. This CDR3 comprises 12 residues. CDR1 and CDR2 from the germline V gene are SGHAT and FQNNGV. CDR3 sequence reads: CAISPEYNKQLF. CDR3 DNA: TGTGCCATCAGCCCGGAGTACAATAAGCAGTTGTTC.

Of note for this clonotype: A read error is possible here, since a much larger clone lies one base away. It is likely a read error, because the conserved phenylalanine at the end of the CDR3 is missing. The chain joins TRBV7-8 to TRBJ2-6, with D perhaps TRBD1 or TRBD2 (5 bases each). Trimming shortened V by 4 bases and J by 0 bases, and 7 bases separated the two germline ends. Per the germline V gene, CDR1 is SGHVS and CDR2 is FQNEAQ. This CDR3 has 15 residues. The DNA for the CDR3 is TGTGCCAGCAGCTCGGGGCTCTCTGGGGCCAACGTCCTGACTTGC. It translates to CASSSGLSGANVLTC.

As to this clonotype: It is likely a read error, because the conserved phenylalanine at the end of the CDR3 is missing. The chain recombines TRBV6-6 with TRBJ1-1; D is undetermined. This CDR3 is 12 amino acids long. With 6 bases removed from V and 3 bases from J, the gap between germline ends came to 8 bases. Germline V gene lookup returns CDR1 MNHNY and CDR2 SVGAGI (reference sequence). CDR3 region: CASRYGDTEAFS. The CDR3 DNA follows: TGTGCCAGCAGATACGGGGACACTGAAGCTTTCTCT.

With respect to this clonotype: Given a much more abundant clone one base away, this may be a read error. The V and J genes are TRBV7-8 and TRBJ1-1, with 8 bases aligning to TRBD1. CDR1 SGHVS and CDR2 FQNEAQ come from the germline V gene. The CDR3 loop spans 15 amino acids. The CDR3 loop is CANSSGRGLGTEAFF. The CDR3 region has the DNA TGTGCCAACAGCTCCGGCAGGGGGCTTGGAACTGAAGCTTTCTTT.

This chain uses TRBV28 with TRBJ2-3, with TRBD2 identical over 8 bases. The trim removed 7 bases at V and 2 bases at J, leaving 14 bases unmatched. The germline V gene encodes CDR1 MDHEN and CDR2 SYDVKM. The CDR3 length is 17 residues. The CDR3 nucleotides are TGTGCCAGCACCACTGTGGGACTAGACCGACACACAGATACGCAGTATTTT. Its translation: CASTTVGLDRHTDTQYF.

About this clonotype: Compared with germline, one end of the junction differs, possibly owing to a read error. V is TRBV11-2 and J is TRBJ2-3, with D uncertain. CDR1 and CDR2 from the germline V gene are SGHAT and FQNNGV. CDR3 length equals 13 residues. The DNA of the CDR3 is TGTGCCAGCAGAAAACCTGTGTCGGATACGCATTATTTT. Encoded protein: CASRKPVSDTHYF.

This clonotype was recorded only once. Given a much more abundant clone one base away, this may be a read error. V usage is TRBV30 and J usage is TRBJ2-3, with a possible D match to TRBD2 (6 bases). Trimming shortened V by 8 bases and J by 4 bases, and 22 bases separated the two germline ends. This CDR3 is built from 15 residues. Germline CDR1 reads GTSNPN; CDR2 reads SVGIG (reference sequence). The CDR3 sequence: CASRPQLAGSDTQYF. In nucleotides, the CDR3 is TGTGCCAGCCGGCCCCAGCTGGCGGGATCAGATACGCAGTATTTT. The full variable domain, its missing parts supplied by reference TRBV30 and TRBJ2-3, is SQTIHQWPATLVQPVGSPLSLECTVEGTSNPNLYWYRQAAGRGLQLLFYSVGIGQISSEVPQNLSASRPQDRQFILSSKKLLLSDSGFYLCASRPQLAGSDTQYFGPGTRLTVL.

The chain employs TRBV7-9 and TRBJ2-1; no reliable D call. The length of the CDR3 is 15 residues. V was pared by 9 bases and J by 5 bases, with 20 bases between. Germline loops: CDR1 SEHNR, CDR2 FQNEAQ (reference sequence). This chain's CDR3 is CASSRGNFRHNEQFF. The CDR3 DNA sequence: TGTGCCAGTAGCCGTGGGAACTTCCGCCACAATGAGCAGTTCTTC.

A word on this clonotype: Sequence at one end of the junction differs from germline and may be a read error. The chain combines TRBV5-1 with TRBJ2-7, with TRBD2 matching over 7 bases. The V gene's germline CDR1 is SGHRS and CDR2 YFSETQ. The CDR3 extends over 16 amino acids. CDR3 sequence reads: CASSLEAGGSFYEQYF. The CDR3, as DNA: TGCGCCAGCAGTTTGGAAGCCGGGGGGAGCTTCTACGAGCAGTACTTC.

Turning to this clonotype: Since a much larger clone is just one base distant, this may be a read error. V usage is TRBV24-1 and J usage is TRBJ2-1; D possibly corresponds to TRBD2 (5 bases). CDR3 length: 16 amino acids. Trimming left V 4 bases short and J 4 bases short, with 16 bases between. Germline assignment: CDR1 KGHDR and CDR2 SFDVKD. The CDR3 sequence: CATSDSTRGDYNEQFF. CDR3 in DNA: TGTGCCACCAGTGACAGCACTAGAGGAGATTACAATGAGCAGTTCTTC.

As for this clonotype: The CDR3 end shows no conserved phenylalanine or tryptophan, and so a read error is likely. V and J are TRBV4-1 and TRBJ2-7; no clear D. CDR3 length: 14 residues. From germline, CDR1 is MGHRA and CDR2 YSYEKL. The CDR3, as DNA: TGCGCCAGCAGTCAAGTCACAAGGCTCTACGAGCAGTACCTC. This translates into CASSQVTRLYEQYL.

Comment on this clonotype: Because it lacks the conserved phenylalanine or tryptophan at the end, this CDR3 is likely a read error. This sequence joins TRBV11-2 and TRBJ2-7; 10 positions agree with TRBD2. This CDR3 is built from 19 residues. Germline CDR1 and CDR2: SGHAT and FQNNGV. The junction had 15 bases not matched to a gene; V was cut back by 2 bases and J by 2 bases. CDR3 region: CASSLITSGMADLPYEQYL. The CDR3 DNA sequence: TGTGCCAGCAGCTTAATTACTAGCGGGATGGCCGACCTTCCCTACGAGCAGTACCTC.

A note on this clonotype: One junction end does not reproduce the germline sequence, and a read error may be involved. This sequence joins TRBV6-5 and TRBJ2-5; D is unclear. The CDR3 is 14 residues long. From germline, CDR1 is MNHEY and CDR2 SVGAGI. The CDR3 is CASSSFRWEETQYF. The CDR3 DNA is TGTGCCAGCAGTTCGTTTCGATGGGAAGAGACTCAGTACTTC.